This T cell receptor beta chain was sequenced in a study of identical twins. Notes on this clonotype: Antigen: not known.

CDR3 length equals 19 residues. The germline V gene encodes CDR1 SGHRS and CDR2 YFSETQ. Trimming at V came to 0 bases and at J to 3 bases, leaving 15 bases not matched to a gene. Study observations and caveats: Models, which agreed with sharing between unrelated individuals, nonetheless underestimated the out-of-frame TCR alpha sharing seen in monozygotic twins. Cord blood beta clonotypes that were abundant carried fewer insertions, and memory repertoires showed no such trend.

A template switching step contributed a universal primer site, while unique molecular identifiers were present in the cDNA. TCRdb recomputed calls from the 5' RACE reads with MiXCR, one row per CDR3 protein. The data show nearly 900,000 distinct CDR3 sequences, over 9% seen once. Separately, the same data were catalogued under a study of yellow fever vaccine responses in identical twins.

The material sequenced was PBMCs. The source is a young woman in good health. The rearrangement joins TRBV5-1 to TRBJ2-1; the match to TRBD2 covers 7 bases. The CDR3 spells CASSLVTGGITTNYNEQFF. The CDR3 nucleotides are TGCGCCAGCAGCTTGGTTACGGGAGGAATAACCACCAACTACAATGAGCAGTTCTTC.